Listed here are 27 T cell receptor beta chains from one sample, sequenced in a study of blood T cell repertoires in COVID-19. Libraries were prepared by immunoSEQ multiplex PCR; TCRdb keeps only in-frame clonotypes and omits some of them. The sample carries 200,000 to 250,000 clones, approximately 84% recorded once. The specimen was PBMCs or T cells enriched from blood (not recorded which). These receptors were taken from a man in his fifties or sixties who had recovered from COVID-19.

This clone was seen once. An end of the junction differs from the germline gene, which may be a read error. The V call is TRBV7-7, the J call TRBJ2-5; a weak D match, TRBD2 (5 bases). The CDR3 runs to 15 residues. Germline CDR1 is SSHAT and CDR2 is FNYEAQ (reference sequence). The CDR3 coding sequence is TGTGCTAGCAGCTCGAGCGGTGTCCCACAAGAGACCCAGTACTTC. Translating gives CASSSSGVPQETQYF.

As to this clone: In the same sample, other DNA sequences code for this CDR3. The chain joins TRBV18 to TRBJ1-1; weak D call: TRBD1 (6 bases). The germline V gene has CDR1 KGHSH and CDR2 LQKENI. This CDR3 contains 14 residues. The V end lost 2 bases, the J end lost 5 bases, and 12 bases lay between the germline ends. CDR3 bases: TGTGCCAGCTCACCAGTTTGGGGGCGGACTGAAGCTTTCTTT. Amino acids: CASSPVWGRTEAFF.

This chain joins TRBV14 and TRBJ1-2; weak D call: TRBD1 (6 bases). Germline lookup yields CDR1 SGHDN and CDR2 FVKESK. Trimming removed 1 base from V and 5 bases from J, with 11 bases in between. This CDR3 spans 14 amino acids. This CDR3 reads CASSQVRGKYGYTF. The CDR3 DNA is TGTGCCAGCAGCCAAGTCAGGGGCAAGTATGGCTACACCTTC.

The chain combines TRBV6-1 with TRBJ2-5; 9 positions match TRBD1. There are 16 residues in the CDR3. Germline CDR1 reads MNHNS; CDR2 reads SASEGT. The junction had 5 bases not matched to a gene; V was cut back by 2 bases and J by 1 base. The CDR3 here is CASSEYGTGTQETQYF. The DNA for the CDR3 is TGTGCCAGCAGTGAATATGGGACAGGGACCCAAGAGACCCAGTACTTC.

The gene calls are TRBV12-5 and TRBJ1-1; weak D call: TRBD1 (5 bases). From germline, CDR1 is LGHNT and CDR2 FRNRAP. This CDR3 contains 13 residues. Trimming removed 5 bases at V and 7 bases at J, with 14 bases between. CDR3 loop: CASGPPQGGEAFF. The CDR3 DNA follows: TGTGCTAGTGGTCCCCCTCAGGGTGGTGAAGCTTTCTTT.

J is TRBJ2-2 and V is TRBV30, with D possibly TRBD1 on 5 matching bases. Germline CDR1 and CDR2: GTSNPN and SVGIG (reference sequence). V lost 0 bases, J lost 4 bases, and 24 bases lay in between. The CDR3 runs 19 residues. The CDR3 loop is CAWSVIKLVGGRATGELFF. CDR3 sequence (DNA): TGTGCCTGGAGTGTAATAAAATTGGTCGGTGGCAGGGCCACCGGGGAGCTGTTTTTT.

This clone was seen a few times. The chain links TRBV18 to TRBJ2-7; a weak D match, TRBD1 (6 bases). The germline CDR1 and CDR2 sequences are KGHSH and LQKENI. This CDR3 is 15 amino acids long. V gave up 1 base and J gave up 3 bases, with 13 bases separating them. The CDR3 loop is CASSPRRQANYEQYF. CDR3 DNA: TGTGCCAGCTCACCACGTCGACAGGCGAACTACGAGCAGTACTTC.

The rearrangement uses TRBV19 and TRBJ2-5, with 7 bases identical to TRBD1. V gave up 5 bases and J gave up 2 bases; unmatched junction bases: 5. The CDR3 totals 14 residues. The germline V gene has CDR1 LNHDA and CDR2 SQIVND (reference sequence). CDR3 region: CASSLRDRQETQYF. Written as DNA, the CDR3 is TGTGCCAGTAGTTTAAGGGACAGACAAGAGACCCAGTACTTC.

The chain recombines TRBV7-2 with TRBJ2-1; no definite D call. CDR3 size: 13 residues. Germline values: CDR1 SGHTA, CDR2 FQGNSA. Trimming shortened V by 4 bases and J by 6 bases, and 10 bases separated the two germline ends. The chain's CDR3 is CASSSRLPNEQFF. DNA of the CDR3: TGTGCCAGCAGCTCGAGATTACCCAATGAGCAGTTCTTC.

The chain recombines TRBV6-5 with TRBJ2-7; D remains ambiguous. This CDR3 is 13 amino acids long. Trimming pared 6 bases from V and 6 bases from J, leaving 15 bases between. Germline V gene lookup returns CDR1 MNHEY and CDR2 SVGAGI. The CDR3 loop is CASSPTLLREQYF. The DNA for the CDR3 is TGTGCCAGCAGCCCCACCCTGTTGCGCGAGCAGTACTTC.

The chain uses TRBV18 and TRBJ1-2, with 11 bases lining up with TRBD1. This CDR3 has 16 amino acids. CDR1 and CDR2 from the germline V gene are KGHSH and LQKENI. J gave up 6 bases and V 4 bases, and 10 bases lay outside the gene matches. The DNA of the CDR3 is TGTGCCAGCTCACTATCGCTCCCGGGACAGGGGGATGGCTACACCTTC. Amino acids: CASSLSLPGQGDGYTF. Together with reference TRBV18 and TRBJ1-2, the CDR3 gives the full variable domain: NAGVMQNPRHLVRRRGQEARLRCSPMKGHSHVYWYRQLPEEGLKFMVYLQKENIIDESGMPKERFSAEFPKEGPSILRIQQVVRGDSAAYFCASSLSLPGQGDGYTFGSGTRLTVV.

The chain employs TRBV9 and TRBJ1-6; unclear D gene. Trimming shortened V by 0 bases and J by 3 bases, and 4 bases separated the two germline ends. Germline V CDR1 and CDR2: SGDLS, YYNGEE. CDR3 length: 14 residues. The DNA of the CDR3 is TGTGCCAGCAGCGTAGTCAGCTATAATTCACCCCTCCACTTT. Translation gives CASSVVSYNSPLHF.

This sequence joins TRBV2 and TRBJ2-7; 9 bases agree with TRBD2. V lost 1 base and J lost 4; bases outside the gene matches: 5. The germline V gene has CDR1 SNHLY and CDR2 FYNNEI. The CDR3 runs to 15 residues. In DNA form, the CDR3 reads TGTGCCAGCAGTGAAGGGCCTAGCGGGGAATACGAGCAGTACTTC. Residues: CASSEGPSGEYEQYF.

This chain uses TRBV9 with TRBJ1-2, with 7 bases identical to TRBD1. V shed 4 bases, J shed 5 bases, and the junction held 8 bases outside the gene matches. The CDR3 sequence is 14 residues long. CDR1 and CDR2 (germline): SGDLS, YYNGEE. This CDR3 is CASSPVEGAYGYTF. CDR3 DNA: TGTGCCAGCAGCCCCGTCGAGGGGGCATATGGCTACACCTTC.

The V gene is TRBV9, the J gene TRBJ2-2; perhaps TRBD1 as D (6 bases). The CDR3 has 15 residues. The V end was cut by 4 bases, the J end by 6 bases, with 16 bases between. Germline CDR1 and CDR2: SGDLS and YYNGEE. CDR3 in DNA: TGTGCCAGCAGCCCCGGGGCAGGGGTTCCCGGGGAGCTGTTTTTT. It specifies CASSPGAGVPGELFF. Together with reference TRBV9 and TRBJ2-2, the CDR3 gives the full variable domain: DSGVTQTPKHLITATGQRVTLRCSPRSGDLSVYWYQQSLDQGLQFLIQYYNGEERAKGNILERFSAQQFPDLHSELNLSSLELGDSALYFCASSPGAGVPGELFFGEGSRLTVL.

This chain joins TRBV30 and TRBJ1-1; TRBD1 aligns across 9 bases. Germline trimming cut 2 bases from V and 4 bases from J; bases unmatched to any gene: 2. The length of the CDR3 is 13 residues. From germline, CDR1 is GTSNPN and CDR2 SVGIG (reference sequence). The CDR3 sequence: CAWSRTGVTEAFF. Here the CDR3 DNA reads TGTGCCTGGAGTAGGACAGGGGTCACTGAAGCTTTCTTT.

This clone was detected once. The gene calls are TRBV11-2 and TRBJ1-5; D is possibly TRBD1 (6 bases). This CDR3 contains 16 residues. Germline V gives CDR1 SGHAT, CDR2 FQNNGV. V lost 0 bases and J 4 bases, leaving 13 bases between the germline ends. CDR3 in DNA: TGTGCCAGCAGCTTAGATGGCAGGGGAGGGAATCAGCCCCAGCATTTT. It is translated as CASSLDGRGGNQPQHF.

The chain combines TRBV6-5 with TRBJ1-1; 8 nucleotides align to TRBD1. Germline lookup yields CDR1 MNHEY and CDR2 SVGAGI. The CDR3 is 16 residues long. With V trimmed by 2 bases and J by 2 bases, 7 bases remained unmatched. The CDR3 bases are TGTGCCAGCAGTTACCCCACCGGGACAGGAAACACTGAAGCTTTCTTT. It codes for CASSYPTGTGNTEAFF.

The V and J genes are TRBV5-1 and TRBJ1-2; D is uncertain. V shed 1 base and J shed 0 bases, with 10 bases lying between them. The CDR3 totals 15 residues. The V gene's germline CDR1 is SGHRS and CDR2 YFSETQ. Here the CDR3 DNA reads TGCGCCAGCAGCTTGTCAGCGAGAGCTAACTATGGCTACACCTTC. Encoded protein: CASSLSARANYGYTF.

J is TRBJ1-5 and V is TRBV2; a possible D gene is TRBD1 (6 bases). V dropped 8 bases and J dropped 7 bases, with 18 bases sitting between them. The CDR3 spans 14 residues. CDR1 is SNHLY and CDR2 is FYNNEI in the germline V gene. The CDR3 DNA reads as TGTGCCAGCGGGGGAACAGGGTCTCAACAGCCCCAGCATTTT. Encoded protein: CASGGTGSQQPQHF.

The chain has TRBV19 and TRBJ1-2; 9 bases are a match to TRBD1. CDR3 size: 11 residues. The V gene end was trimmed by 8 bases and the J gene end by 7 bases; junction bases not matched to a gene: 2. Germline assignment: CDR1 LNHDA and CDR2 SQIVND (reference sequence). As DNA, the CDR3 is TGTGCCAGTGGGACAGGGTTTGGCTACACCTTC. Its protein is CASGTGFGYTF.

V usage is TRBV11-2 and J usage is TRBJ2-4; 7 positions agree with TRBD1. With V trimmed by 2 bases and J by 3 bases, 7 bases remained unmatched. Germline V gives CDR1 SGHAT, CDR2 FQNNGV. The CDR3 sequence is 16 residues long. The DNA of the CDR3 is TGTGCCAGCAGCTTATTCCAATGGGACAGCAAAAACATTCAGTACTTC. Amino acid sequence: CASSLFQWDSKNIQYF.

J is TRBJ2-1 and V is TRBV7-9; 8 bases align to TRBD1. This CDR3 has 15 residues. Germline CDR1 reads SEHNR; CDR2 reads FQNEAQ (reference sequence). J gave up 4 bases and V 3 bases, and 5 bases lay outside the gene matches. The CDR3 sequence is CASSLSGQGYNEQFF. Here the CDR3 DNA reads TGTGCCAGCAGCTTGTCTGGACAGGGATACAATGAGCAGTTCTTC.

The chain recombines TRBV1 with TRBJ2-1; the table's D call TRBD1 went unverified against the DNA. TRBV1 is classified as a pseudogene. The CDR3 contains 15 residues. CDR3 DNA sequence: TGCACCAGCAGCCAACAGGGATTGCCCTACAATGAGCAGTTCTTC. The encoded protein is CTSSQQGLPYNEQFF.

This clone showed up just once. The gene calls are TRBV4-1 and TRBJ2-5, with TRBD1 as a possible D gene (6 bases). This CDR3 contains 14 residues. V was shortened by 1 base and J by 4 bases, with 10 bases between the two germline ends. CDR1 MGHRA and CDR2 YSYEKL come from the germline V gene. CDR3 protein: CASSQGGLGETQYF. CDR3 nucleotide sequence: TGCGCCAGCAGCCAAGGGGGGCTCGGAGAGACCCAGTACTTC.

This rearrangement joins TRBV19 to TRBJ1-1, with a possible D match to TRBD1 (6 bases). The CDR3 is made up of 15 amino acids. Germline CDR1 is LNHDA and CDR2 is SQIVND (reference sequence). Trimming removed 7 bases from V and 5 bases from J, with 20 bases in between. CDR3 nucleotides: TGTGCCAGTATAGGGACATTGGGGAAATGGACTGAAGCTTTCTTT. The encoded protein is CASIGTLGKWTEAFF.

The rearrangement uses TRBV7-2 and TRBJ2-5; 12 bases match TRBD2. The germline CDR1 and CDR2 sequences are SGHTA and FQGNSA. After removal of 7 bases from V and 5 bases from J, the junction contained 11 bases not matched to a gene. CDR3 size: 16 residues. The CDR3 DNA sequence: TGTGCCAGCACTAAGGCACTAGCGGGGGGTTGGGAGACCCAGTACTTC. Translated: CASTKALAGGWETQYF. The variable domain in full, completed from reference TRBV7-2 and TRBJ2-5, reads GAGVSQSPSNKVTEKGKDVELRCDPISGHTALYWYRQSLGQGLEFLIYFQGNSAPDKSGLPSDRFSAERTGGSVSTLTIQRTQQEDSAVYLCASTKALAGGWETQYFGPGTRLLVL.